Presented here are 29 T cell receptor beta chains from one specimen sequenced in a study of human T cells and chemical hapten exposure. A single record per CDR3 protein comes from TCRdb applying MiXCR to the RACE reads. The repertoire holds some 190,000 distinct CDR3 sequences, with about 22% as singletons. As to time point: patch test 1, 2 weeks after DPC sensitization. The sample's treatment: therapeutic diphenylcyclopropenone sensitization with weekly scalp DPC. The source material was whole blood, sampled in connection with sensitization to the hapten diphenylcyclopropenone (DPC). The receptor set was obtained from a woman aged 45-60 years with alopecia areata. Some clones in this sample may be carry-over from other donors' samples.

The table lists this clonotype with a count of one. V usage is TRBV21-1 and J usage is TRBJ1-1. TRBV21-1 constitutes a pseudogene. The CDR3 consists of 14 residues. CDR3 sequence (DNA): TGTGCCAGCATCCTGCCCAGGTTGAACACTGAAGCTTTCTTT. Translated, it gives CASILPRLNTEAFF.

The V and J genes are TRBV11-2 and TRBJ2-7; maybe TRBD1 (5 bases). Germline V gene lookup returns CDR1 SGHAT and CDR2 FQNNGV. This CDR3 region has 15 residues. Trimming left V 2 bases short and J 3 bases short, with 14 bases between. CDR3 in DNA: TGTGCCAGCAGCTTATTCCAGGGTCCTGTCTACGAGCAGTACTTC. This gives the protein CASSLFQGPVYEQYF.

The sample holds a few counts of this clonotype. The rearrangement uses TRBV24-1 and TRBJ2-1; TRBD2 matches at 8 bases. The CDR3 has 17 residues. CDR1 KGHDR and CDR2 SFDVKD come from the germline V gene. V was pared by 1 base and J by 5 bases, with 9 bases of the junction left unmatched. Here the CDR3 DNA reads TGTGCCACCAGTGATTTTGGTCGGGAGGGCCACAACAATGAGCAGTTCTTC. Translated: CATSDFGREGHNNEQFF.

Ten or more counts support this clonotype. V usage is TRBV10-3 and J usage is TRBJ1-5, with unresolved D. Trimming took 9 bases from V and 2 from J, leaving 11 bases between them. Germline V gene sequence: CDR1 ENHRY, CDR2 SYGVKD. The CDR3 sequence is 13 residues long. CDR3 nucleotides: TGTGCCATTGCAGTGGAAGGCAATCAGCCCCAGCATTTT. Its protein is CAIAVEGNQPQHF.

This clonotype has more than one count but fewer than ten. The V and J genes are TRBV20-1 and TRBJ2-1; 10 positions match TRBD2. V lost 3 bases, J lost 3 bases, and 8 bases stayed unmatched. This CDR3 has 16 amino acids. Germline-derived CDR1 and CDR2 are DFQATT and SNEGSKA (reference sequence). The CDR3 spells CSASTPGTSVYNEQFF. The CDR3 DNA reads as TGCAGTGCTAGCACCCCAGGGACTAGCGTCTACAATGAGCAGTTCTTC.

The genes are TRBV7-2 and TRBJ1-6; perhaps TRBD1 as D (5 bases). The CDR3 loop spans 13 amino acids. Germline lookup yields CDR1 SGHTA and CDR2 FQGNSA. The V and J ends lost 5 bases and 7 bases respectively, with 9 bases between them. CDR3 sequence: CASSHGHNSPLHF. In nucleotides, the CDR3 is TGTGCCAGCAGCCACGGACACAATTCACCCCTCCACTTT.

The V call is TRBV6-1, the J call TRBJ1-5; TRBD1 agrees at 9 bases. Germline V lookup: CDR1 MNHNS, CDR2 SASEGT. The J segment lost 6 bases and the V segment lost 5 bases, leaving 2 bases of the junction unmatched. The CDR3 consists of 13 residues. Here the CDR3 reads CASSRDRVQPQHF. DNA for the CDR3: TGTGCCAGCAGTCGGGACAGGGTTCAGCCCCAGCATTTT.

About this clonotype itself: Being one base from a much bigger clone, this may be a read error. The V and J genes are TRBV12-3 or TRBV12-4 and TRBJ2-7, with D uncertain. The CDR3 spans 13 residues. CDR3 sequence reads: CARSLVQEYEQYF. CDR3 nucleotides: TGTGCCAGAAGTTTAGTGCAGGAGTACGAGCAGTACTTC.

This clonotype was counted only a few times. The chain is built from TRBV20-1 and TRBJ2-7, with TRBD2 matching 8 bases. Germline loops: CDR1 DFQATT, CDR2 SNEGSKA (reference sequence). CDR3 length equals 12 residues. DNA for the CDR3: TGCGCAGTAGCTAGCGGGTTGTACGAGCAGTACTTC. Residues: CAVASGLYEQYF.

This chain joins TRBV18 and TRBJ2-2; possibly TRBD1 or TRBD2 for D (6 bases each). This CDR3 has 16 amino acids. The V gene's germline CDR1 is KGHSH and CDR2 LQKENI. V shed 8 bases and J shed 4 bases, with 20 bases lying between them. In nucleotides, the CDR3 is TGTGCCAGCCGGACCCGGGGGCTAGCACGCACCGGGGAGCTGTTTTTT. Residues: CASRTRGLARTGELFF.

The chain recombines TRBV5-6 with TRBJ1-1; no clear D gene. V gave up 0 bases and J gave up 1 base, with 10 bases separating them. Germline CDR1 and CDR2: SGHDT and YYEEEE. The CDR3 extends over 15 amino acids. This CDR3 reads CASSLAYPGNTEAFF. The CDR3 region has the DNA TGTGCCAGCAGCTTGGCCTATCCAGGGAACACTGAAGCTTTCTTT.

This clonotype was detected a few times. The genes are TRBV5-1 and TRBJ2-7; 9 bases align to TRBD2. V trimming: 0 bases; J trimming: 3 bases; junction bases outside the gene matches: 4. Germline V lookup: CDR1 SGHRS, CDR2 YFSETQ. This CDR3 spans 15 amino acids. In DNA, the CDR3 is TGCGCCAGCAGCTTGGATAGCGGGAGTAACTACGAGCAGTACTTC. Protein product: CASSLDSGSNYEQYF.

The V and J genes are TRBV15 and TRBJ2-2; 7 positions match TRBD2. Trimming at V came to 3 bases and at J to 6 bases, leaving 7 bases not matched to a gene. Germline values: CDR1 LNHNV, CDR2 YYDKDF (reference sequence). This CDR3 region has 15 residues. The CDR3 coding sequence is TGTGCCACCAGCAGGCGGGGGAGGGCCCCCGGGGAGCTGTTTTTT. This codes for CATSRRGRAPGELFF.

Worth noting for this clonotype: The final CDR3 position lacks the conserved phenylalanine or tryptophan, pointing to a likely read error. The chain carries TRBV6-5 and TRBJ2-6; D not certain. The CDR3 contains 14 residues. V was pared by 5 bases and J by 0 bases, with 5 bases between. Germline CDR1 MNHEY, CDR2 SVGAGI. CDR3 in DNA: TGTGCCAGCAGTCCGAGCTCTGGGGCCAACGTCCTGACTTCC. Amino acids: CASSPSSGANVLTS.

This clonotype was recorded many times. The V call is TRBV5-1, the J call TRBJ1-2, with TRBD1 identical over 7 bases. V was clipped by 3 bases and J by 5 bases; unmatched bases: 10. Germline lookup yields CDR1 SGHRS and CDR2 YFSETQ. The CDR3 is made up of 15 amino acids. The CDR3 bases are TGCGCCAGCAGCTCTTCCGGACAGGTCTCGTATGGCTACACCTTC. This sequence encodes CASSSSGQVSYGYTF.

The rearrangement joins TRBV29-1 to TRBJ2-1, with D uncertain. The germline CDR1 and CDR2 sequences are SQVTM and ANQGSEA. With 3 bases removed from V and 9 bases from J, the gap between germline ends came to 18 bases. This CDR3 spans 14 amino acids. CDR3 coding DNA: TGCAGCGTTGAGGTCGCCGGTTTCGGGTCTGAGCAGTTCTTC. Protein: CSVEVAGFGSEQFF.

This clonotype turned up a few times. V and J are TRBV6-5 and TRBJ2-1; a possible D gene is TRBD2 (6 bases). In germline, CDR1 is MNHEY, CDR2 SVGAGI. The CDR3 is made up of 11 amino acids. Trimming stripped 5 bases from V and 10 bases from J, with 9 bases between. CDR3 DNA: TGTGCCAGCAGTCGCCGGGGGGAGCAGTTCTTC. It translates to CASSRRGEQFF.

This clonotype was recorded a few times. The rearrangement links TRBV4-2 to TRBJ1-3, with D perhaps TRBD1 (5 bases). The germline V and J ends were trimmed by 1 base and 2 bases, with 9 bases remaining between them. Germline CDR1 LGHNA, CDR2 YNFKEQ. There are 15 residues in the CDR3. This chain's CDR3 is CASSQGQGAGNTIYF. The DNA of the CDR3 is TGTGCCAGCAGCCAAGGTCAGGGCGCTGGAAACACCATATATTTT.

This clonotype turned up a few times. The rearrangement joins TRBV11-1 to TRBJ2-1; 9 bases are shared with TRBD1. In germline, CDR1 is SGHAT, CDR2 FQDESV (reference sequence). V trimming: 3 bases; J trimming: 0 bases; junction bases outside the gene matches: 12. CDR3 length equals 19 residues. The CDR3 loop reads CASSFPATGGSFSYNEQFF. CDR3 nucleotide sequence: TGTGCCAGCAGCTTCCCGGCGACAGGGGGTTCGTTCTCCTACAATGAGCAGTTCTTC.

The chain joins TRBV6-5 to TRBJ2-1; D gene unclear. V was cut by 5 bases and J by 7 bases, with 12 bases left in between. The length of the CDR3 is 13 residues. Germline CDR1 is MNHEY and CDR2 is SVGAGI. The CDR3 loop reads CASSQITYNEQFF. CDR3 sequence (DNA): TGTGCCAGCAGTCAAATTACATATAATGAGCAGTTCTTC.

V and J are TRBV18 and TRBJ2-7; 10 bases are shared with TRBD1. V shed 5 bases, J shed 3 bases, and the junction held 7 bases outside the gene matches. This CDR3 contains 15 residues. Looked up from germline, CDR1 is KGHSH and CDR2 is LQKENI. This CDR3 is CASSEGQGRVYEQYF. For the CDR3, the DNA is TGTGCCAGCTCAGAGGGACAGGGGAGGGTCTACGAGCAGTACTTC.

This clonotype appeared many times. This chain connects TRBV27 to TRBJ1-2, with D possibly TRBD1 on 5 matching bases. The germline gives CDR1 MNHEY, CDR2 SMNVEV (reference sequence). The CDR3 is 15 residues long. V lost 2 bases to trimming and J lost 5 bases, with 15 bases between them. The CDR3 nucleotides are TGTGCCAGCAGTTTAGGGGGGACCCCTCGGTATGGCTACACCTTC. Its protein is CASSLGGTPRYGYTF.

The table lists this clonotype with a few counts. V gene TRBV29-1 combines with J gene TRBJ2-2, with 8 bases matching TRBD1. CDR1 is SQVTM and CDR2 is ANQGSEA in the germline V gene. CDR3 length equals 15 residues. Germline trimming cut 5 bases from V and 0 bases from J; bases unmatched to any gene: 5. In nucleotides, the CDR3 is TGCAGCGTTAGCTCGGGACAGGCGAACACCGGGGAGCTGTTTTTT. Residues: CSVSSGQANTGELFF.

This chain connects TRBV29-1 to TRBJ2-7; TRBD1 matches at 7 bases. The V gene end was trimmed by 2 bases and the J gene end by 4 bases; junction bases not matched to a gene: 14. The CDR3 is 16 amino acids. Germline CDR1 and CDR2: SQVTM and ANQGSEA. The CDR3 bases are TGCAGCGTTGAATTTGTGAGACAGGGTGGGAGTTACGAGCAGTACTTC. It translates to CSVEFVRQGGSYEQYF.

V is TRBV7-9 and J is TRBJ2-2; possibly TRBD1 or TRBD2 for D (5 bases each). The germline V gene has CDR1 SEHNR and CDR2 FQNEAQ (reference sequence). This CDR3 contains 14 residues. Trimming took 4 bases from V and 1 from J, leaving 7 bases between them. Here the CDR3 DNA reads TGTGCCAGCAGCTGGGACCGGAACACCGGGGAGCTGTTTTTT. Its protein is CASSWDRNTGELFF. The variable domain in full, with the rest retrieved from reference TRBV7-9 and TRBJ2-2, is DTGVSQNPRHKITKRGQNVTFRCDPISEHNRLYWYRQTLGQGPEFLTYFQNEAQLEKSRLLSDRFSAERPKGSFSTLEIQRTEQGDSAMYLCASSWDRNTGELFFGEGSRLTVL.

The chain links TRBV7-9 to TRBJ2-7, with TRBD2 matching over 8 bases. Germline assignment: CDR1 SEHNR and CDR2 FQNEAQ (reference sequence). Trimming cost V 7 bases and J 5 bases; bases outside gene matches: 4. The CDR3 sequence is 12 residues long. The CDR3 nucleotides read TGTGCCAGCACCAGCGGGGGAAACGAGCAGTACTTC. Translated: CASTSGGNEQYF.

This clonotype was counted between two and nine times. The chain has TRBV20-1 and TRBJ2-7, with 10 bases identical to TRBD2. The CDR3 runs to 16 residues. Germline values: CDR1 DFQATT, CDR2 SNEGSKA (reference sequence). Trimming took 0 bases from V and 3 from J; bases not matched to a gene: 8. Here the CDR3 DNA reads TGCAGTGCTAGAGATCCACTAGCGGGATCTGTCTACGAGCAGTACTTC. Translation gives CSARDPLAGSVYEQYF.

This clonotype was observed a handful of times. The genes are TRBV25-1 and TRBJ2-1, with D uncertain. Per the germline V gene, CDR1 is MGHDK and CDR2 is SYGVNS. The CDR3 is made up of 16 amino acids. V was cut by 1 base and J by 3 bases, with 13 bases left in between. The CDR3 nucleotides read TGTGCCAGCAGTGAATTCACCAGCCCTGGCTACAATGAGCAGTTCTTC. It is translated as CASSEFTSPGYNEQFF.

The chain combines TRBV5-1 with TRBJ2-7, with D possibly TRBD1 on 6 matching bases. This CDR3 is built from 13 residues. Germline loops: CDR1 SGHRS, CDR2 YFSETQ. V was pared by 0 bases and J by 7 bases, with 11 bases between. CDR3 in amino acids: CASSLVQGVEQYF. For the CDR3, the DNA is TGCGCCAGCAGCTTGGTACAGGGTGTGGAGCAGTACTTC.